Each of the 5 T cell receptor beta chains below was sequenced from the same sample in a study of control samples from healthy donors and cancer patients. Some clones are missing from TCRdb's copy, which holds only in-frame ones; the method was immunoSEQ multiplex PCR. The table has 100,000 or so clones, about four fifths seen once. The specimen was blood. Receptor source: a woman aged 30 to 39 in good health.

This clone was observed a few times. The chain links TRBV7-9 to TRBJ1-4; 10 bases line up with TRBD1. V was pared by 3 bases and J by 5 bases, with 0 bases of the junction left unmatched. The germline CDR1 and CDR2 sequences are SEHNR and FQNEAQ (reference sequence). CDR3 length: 14 residues. The CDR3 region is CASSLGQGNEKLFF. The CDR3 DNA reads as TGTGCCAGCAGCTTGGGACAGGGGAATGAAAAACTGTTTTTT.

This chain uses TRBV5-1 with TRBJ2-2; a possible D gene is TRBD2 (6 bases). The CDR3 contains 18 residues. Germline V gene data show CDR1 as SGHRS and CDR2 as YFSETQ. Trimming removed 2 bases at V and 0 bases at J, with 17 bases between. The CDR3 DNA follows: TGCGCCAGCAGCTTCCAACCGGGACTGATTACGAACACCGGGGAGCTGTTTTTT. This encodes CASSFQPGLITNTGELFF. Full variable domain (outside the CDR3, taken from reference TRBV5-1 and TRBJ2-2): KAGVTQTPRYLIKTRGQQVTLSCSPISGHRSVSWYQQTPGQGLQFLFEYFSETQRNKGNFPGRFSGRQFSNSRSEMNVSTLELGDSALYLCASSFQPGLITNTGELFFGEGSRLTVL.

This clone was counted only a few times. The rearrangement links TRBV7-9 to TRBJ2-7; 9 bases line up with TRBD1. The CDR3 length is 13 residues. With V trimmed by 10 bases and J by 6 bases, 10 bases remained unmatched. CDR1 and CDR2 (germline): SEHNR, FQNEAQ (reference sequence). CDR3 in DNA: TGTGCCACCTCGACCCAGGACAGGGGCGAGCAGTACTTC. This codes for CATSTQDRGEQYF.

The CDR3: CASSYSTGTGDNEQFF. The CDR3, as DNA: TGTGCCAGCAGTTACTCGACCGGGACAGGGGACAATGAGCAGTTCTTC. V and J are TRBV6-6 and TRBJ2-1, with 10 bases lining up with TRBD1. This CDR3 is built from 16 residues. V lost 0 bases, J lost 5 bases, and 4 bases stayed unmatched. Germline V gene lookup returns CDR1 MNHNY and CDR2 SVGAGI (reference sequence).

The CDR3 DNA reads TGCGCCAGCAGTCGGGTCACTACGGGAGTTGAATTCTTC. Its translation: CASSRVTTGVEFF. The J gene is TRBJ2-1, the V gene TRBV23-1; a weak D match, TRBD2 (6 bases). Being an ORF, TRBV23-1 has a function that is uncertain. With 4 bases removed from V and 16 bases from J, the gap between germline ends came to 20 bases. The CDR3 is 13 residues long.